This entry lists 14 T cell receptor beta chains sequenced from one sample in a study of T cells in Graves' hyperthyroidism and ophthalmopathy. RNA transcripts served as the template for amplifying TCR beta CDR3 regions. When the TCR CDR3 underwent first-round RT-PCR, the HTBI primer set was used. Via MiXCR, TCRdb re-called the multiplex PCR reads, giving one row per CDR3 protein. This repertoire shows a few hundred thousand distinct CDR3 sequences, approximately 15% found once; its top ten account for 30% to 35%. Sequencing used blood. These TCRs come from a woman in her twenties or thirties with Graves' hyperthyroidism.

This clonotype was seen at least ten times. J is TRBJ1-3 and V is TRBV27; D unresolved. The CDR3 loop spans 15 amino acids. Per germline, CDR1 MNHEY and CDR2 SMNVEV (reference sequence). V lost 5 bases and J 0 bases, leaving 11 bases between the germline ends. CDR3 bases: TGTGCCAGCAGTCCTTCGGGGTACTCTGGAAACACCATATATTTT. Translation gives CASSPSGYSGNTIYF.

This clonotype appeared many times. The chain combines TRBV7-2 with TRBJ2-2, with D tentatively TRBD2 (5 bases). The germline V and J ends were trimmed by 4 bases and 8 bases, with 14 bases remaining between them. Germline CDR1 and CDR2: SGHTA and FQGNSA. The CDR3 loop spans 14 amino acids. The CDR3 loop is CASSWGRAAGELFF. CDR3 sequence (DNA): TGTGCCAGCAGCTGGGGTAGAGCGGCGGGGGAGCTGTTTTTT.

The chain employs TRBV7-2 and TRBJ2-1; TRBD2 agrees at 7 bases. The CDR3 is made up of 16 amino acids. CDR1 is SGHTA, CDR2 FQGNSA, per germline. V lost 0 bases and J lost 0; bases outside the gene matches: 2. CDR3 nucleotides: TGTGCCAGCAGCTTAGCCGGGACTACCTCCTACAATGAGCAGTTCTTC. Translated: CASSLAGTTSYNEQFF.

V is TRBV9 and J is TRBJ2-2; 9 positions agree with TRBD2. The trim removed 5 bases at V and 7 bases at J, leaving 6 bases unmatched. The germline V gene encodes CDR1 SGDLS and CDR2 YYNGEE. The CDR3 runs 14 residues. The CDR3, as DNA: TGTGCCAGCAGTGGGGCGGGAGGGATCGGGGAGCTGTTTTTT. This codes for CASSGAGGIGELFF.

The sample holds many counts of this clonotype. This chain uses TRBV28 with TRBJ1-6, with TRBD1 matching 8 bases. Unmatched junction bases numbered 9, after V lost 2 bases and J lost 9 bases. Germline lookup yields CDR1 MDHEN and CDR2 SYDVKM. The CDR3 totals 16 residues. The CDR3 DNA is TGTGCCAGCAGTTTAAGGCCAGGGGGCGCGGGTTCACCCCTCCACTTT. Translated: CASSLRPGGAGSPLHF.

This clonotype was counted only a few times. V is TRBV28 and J is TRBJ2-7; no definite D call. CDR1 is MDHEN and CDR2 is SYDVKM in the germline V gene. With 3 bases removed from V and 0 bases from J, the gap between germline ends came to 6 bases. The CDR3 runs 13 residues. CDR3 protein: CASSFWASYEQYF. The CDR3 DNA reads as TGTGCCAGCAGTTTCTGGGCCTCCTACGAGCAGTACTTC.

This clonotype showed up many times. The rearrangement uses TRBV9 and TRBJ2-1, with D tentatively TRBD1 (5 bases). The CDR3 consists of 14 residues. Germline V gene sequence: CDR1 SGDLS, CDR2 YYNGEE. V gave up 0 bases and J gave up 5 bases, with 9 bases separating them. CDR3 loop: CASSVVQGNNEQFF. The CDR3 DNA reads as TGTGCCAGCAGCGTAGTGCAGGGTAACAATGAGCAGTTCTTC.

The chain uses TRBV14 and TRBJ2-1; 9 bases agree with TRBD2. V shed 4 bases, J shed 4 bases, and the junction held 14 bases outside the gene matches. Germline loops: CDR1 SGHDN, CDR2 FVKESK. CDR3 size: 18 residues. The DNA for the CDR3 is TGTGCCAGCAGCCCCGGATATATTAGCGGGAGCAAGTACAATGAGCAGTTCTTC. The encoded protein is CASSPGYISGSKYNEQFF.

The V call is TRBV29-1, the J call TRBJ1-1; 8 nucleotides align to TRBD1. Germline V gene lookup returns CDR1 SQVTM and CDR2 ANQGSEA. V trimming: 7 bases; J trimming: 5 bases; junction bases outside the gene matches: 6. The CDR3 covers 12 residues. The CDR3 here is CSALDRVTEAFF. The CDR3 region has the DNA TGCAGCGCCCTGGACAGGGTTACTGAAGCTTTCTTT. The complete variable domain, with remaining parts taken from reference TRBV29-1 and TRBJ1-1, reads SAVISQKPSRDICQRGTSLTIQCQVDSQVTMMFWYRQQPGQSLTLIATANQGSEATYESGFVIDKFPISRPNLTFSTLTVSNMSPEDSSIYLCSALDRVTEAFFGQGTRLTVV.

This clonotype was recorded many times. This chain connects TRBV7-3 to TRBJ2-3; 9 bases agree with TRBD2. This CDR3 spans 17 amino acids. Germline CDR1 is SGHTA and CDR2 is FQGTGA. Trimming took 5 bases from V and 0 from J; bases not matched to a gene: 9. Here the CDR3 DNA reads TGTGCCAGCAGCCTCAACCGAGCGGGGGGTAGCACAGATACGCAGTATTTT. It translates to CASSLNRAGGSTDTQYF.

The rearrangement joins TRBV5-1 to TRBJ1-4, with D maybe TRBD1 (5 bases). CDR1 is SGHRS, CDR2 YFSETQ, per germline. V lost 5 bases and J 6 bases, leaving 14 bases between the germline ends. The CDR3 extends over 14 amino acids. The CDR3 nucleotides read TGCGCCAGCAGTGGAGGGGATGGGGATGAAAAACTGTTTTTT. This sequence encodes CASSGGDGDEKLFF.

This clonotype appeared many times. The V gene is TRBV29-1, the J gene TRBJ2-4, with D perhaps matching TRBD2 (6 bases). Germline CDR1 reads SQVTM; CDR2 reads ANQGSEA. This CDR3 is built from 15 residues. Between the trimmed V and J ends, which lost 4 bases and 0 bases, there was a span of 13 bases. The CDR3 nucleotides are TGCAGCGTTGGACGGGGGATGGGAGCCAAAAACATTCAGTACTTC. Encoded protein: CSVGRGMGAKNIQYF.

The V gene is TRBV7-2, the J gene TRBJ2-3; D remains ambiguous. V shed 4 bases and J shed 2 bases, with 7 bases lying between them. This CDR3 region has 13 residues. Germline values: CDR1 SGHTA, CDR2 FQGNSA. CDR3 protein: CASSSYTTDTQYF. Written as DNA, the CDR3 is TGTGCCAGCAGCTCATACACCACAGATACGCAGTATTTT.

This clonotype appeared many times. The rearrangement uses TRBV7-3 and TRBJ1-1, with 9 bases aligning to TRBD1. Germline values: CDR1 SGHTA, CDR2 FQGTGA. After removal of 5 bases from V and 7 bases from J, the junction contained 5 bases not matched to a gene. CDR3 length: 13 residues. The CDR3 spells CASSATGGGEAFF. CDR3 DNA: TGTGCCAGCAGCGCAACAGGGGGCGGTGAAGCTTTCTTT.